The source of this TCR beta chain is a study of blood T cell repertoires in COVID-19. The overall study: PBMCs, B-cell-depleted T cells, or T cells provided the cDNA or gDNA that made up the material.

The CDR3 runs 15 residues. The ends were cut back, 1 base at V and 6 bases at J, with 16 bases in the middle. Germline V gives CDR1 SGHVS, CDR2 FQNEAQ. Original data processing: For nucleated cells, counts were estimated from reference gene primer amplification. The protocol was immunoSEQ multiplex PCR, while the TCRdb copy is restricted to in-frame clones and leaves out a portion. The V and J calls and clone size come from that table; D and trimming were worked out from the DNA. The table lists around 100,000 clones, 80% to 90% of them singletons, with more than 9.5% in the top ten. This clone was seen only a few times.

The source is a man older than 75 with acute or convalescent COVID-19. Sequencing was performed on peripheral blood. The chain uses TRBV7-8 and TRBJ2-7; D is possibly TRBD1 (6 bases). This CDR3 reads CASSLEVGRGVEQYF. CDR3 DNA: TGTGCCAGCAGCTTAGAGGTCGGCAGGGGTGTCGAGCAGTACTTC.